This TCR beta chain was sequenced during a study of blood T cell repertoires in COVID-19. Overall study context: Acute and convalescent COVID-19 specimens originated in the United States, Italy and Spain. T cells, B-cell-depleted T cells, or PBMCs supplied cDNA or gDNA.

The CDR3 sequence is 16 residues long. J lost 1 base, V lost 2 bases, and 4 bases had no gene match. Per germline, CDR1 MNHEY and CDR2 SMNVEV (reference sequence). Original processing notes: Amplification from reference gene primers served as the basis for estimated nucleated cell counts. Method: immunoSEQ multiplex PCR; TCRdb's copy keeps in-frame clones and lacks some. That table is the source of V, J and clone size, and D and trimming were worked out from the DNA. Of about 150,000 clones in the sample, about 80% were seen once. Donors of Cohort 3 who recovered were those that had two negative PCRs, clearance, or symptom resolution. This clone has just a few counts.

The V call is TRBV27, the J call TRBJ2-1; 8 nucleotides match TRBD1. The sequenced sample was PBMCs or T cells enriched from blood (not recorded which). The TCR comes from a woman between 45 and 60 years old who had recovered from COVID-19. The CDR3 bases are TGTGCCAGCAGTTTACTAGGACAGGGTTCCTACAATGAGCAGTTCTTC. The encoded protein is CASSLLGQGSYNEQFF.